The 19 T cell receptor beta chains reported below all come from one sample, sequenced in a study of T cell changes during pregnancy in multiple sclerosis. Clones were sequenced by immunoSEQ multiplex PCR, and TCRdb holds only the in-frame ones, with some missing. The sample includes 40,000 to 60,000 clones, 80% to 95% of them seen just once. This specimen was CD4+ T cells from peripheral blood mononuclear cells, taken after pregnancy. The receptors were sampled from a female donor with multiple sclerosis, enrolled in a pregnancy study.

The CDR3 DNA follows: TGTGCCAGCAGTCCGCCGAGCCTAGCGCTATACAATGAGCAGTTCTTC. It codes for CASSPPSLALYNEQFF. This chain links TRBV6-6 with TRBJ2-1, with D perhaps matching TRBD2 (6 bases). Trimming removed 5 bases at V and 4 bases at J, with 18 bases between. The CDR3 covers 16 residues. Germline V CDR1 and CDR2: MNHNY, SVGAGI (reference sequence).

The CDR3 region is CASSLDRQGMGNEQFF. The CDR3 DNA sequence: TGTGCCAGCAGCTTAGATCGGCAGGGCATGGGGAATGAGCAGTTCTTC. This chain links TRBV11-2 with TRBJ2-1; tentatively, D is TRBD1 (5 bases). CDR1 is SGHAT, CDR2 FQNNGV, per germline. Trimming removed 0 bases at V and 7 bases at J, with 16 bases between. The length of the CDR3 is 16 residues.

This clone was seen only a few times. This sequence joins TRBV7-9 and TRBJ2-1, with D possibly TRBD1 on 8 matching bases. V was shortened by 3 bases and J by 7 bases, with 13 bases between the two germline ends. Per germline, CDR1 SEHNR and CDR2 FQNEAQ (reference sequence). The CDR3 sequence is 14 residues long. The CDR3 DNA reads TGTGCCAGCAGCTTTTTACAGGGGGGGAATGAGCAGTTCTTC. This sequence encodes CASSFLQGGNEQFF.

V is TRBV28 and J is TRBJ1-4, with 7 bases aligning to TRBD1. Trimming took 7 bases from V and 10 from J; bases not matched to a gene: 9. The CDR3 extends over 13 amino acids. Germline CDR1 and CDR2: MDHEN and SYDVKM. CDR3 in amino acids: CASKQGQWGKLFF. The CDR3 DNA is TGTGCCAGCAAACAGGGGCAGTGGGGAAAACTGTTTTTT.

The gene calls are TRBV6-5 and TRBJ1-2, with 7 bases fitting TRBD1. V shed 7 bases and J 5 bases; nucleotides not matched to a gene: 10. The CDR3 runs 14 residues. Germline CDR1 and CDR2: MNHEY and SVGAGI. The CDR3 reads CASTRLRGLYGYTF. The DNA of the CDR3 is TGTGCCAGCACTCGGTTAAGGGGGCTGTATGGCTACACCTTC.

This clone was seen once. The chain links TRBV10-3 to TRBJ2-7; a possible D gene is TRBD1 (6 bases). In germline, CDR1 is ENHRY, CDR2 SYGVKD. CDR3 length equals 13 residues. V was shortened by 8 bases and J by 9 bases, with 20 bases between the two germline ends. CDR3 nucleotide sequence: TGTGCCATCGGGGGTGGGACACGCTCCGCGCAGTACTTC. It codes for CAIGGGTRSAQYF.

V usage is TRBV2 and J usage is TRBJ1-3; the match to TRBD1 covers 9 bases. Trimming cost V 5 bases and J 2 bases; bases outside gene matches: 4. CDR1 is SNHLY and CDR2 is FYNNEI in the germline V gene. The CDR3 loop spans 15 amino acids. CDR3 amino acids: CASSTQGAAGNTIYF. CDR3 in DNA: TGTGCCAGCAGTACACAGGGGGCCGCTGGAAACACCATATATTTT.

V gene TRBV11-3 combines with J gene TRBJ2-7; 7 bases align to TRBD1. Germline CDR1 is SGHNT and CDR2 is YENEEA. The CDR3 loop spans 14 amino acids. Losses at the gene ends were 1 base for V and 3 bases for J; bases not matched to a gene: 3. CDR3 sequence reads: CASSLGGGFYEQYF. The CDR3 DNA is TGTGCCAGCAGCTTAGGAGGGGGCTTCTACGAGCAGTACTTC. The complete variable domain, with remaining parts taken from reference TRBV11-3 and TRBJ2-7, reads EAGVVQSPRYKIIEKKQPVAFWCNPISGHNTLYWYLQNLGQGPELLIRYENEEAVDDSQLPKDRFSAERLKGVDSTLKIQPAELGDSAVYLCASSLGGGFYEQYFGPGTRLTVT.

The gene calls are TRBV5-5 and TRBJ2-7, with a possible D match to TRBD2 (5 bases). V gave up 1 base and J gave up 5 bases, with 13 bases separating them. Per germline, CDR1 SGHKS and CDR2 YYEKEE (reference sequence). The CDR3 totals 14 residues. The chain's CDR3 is CASSLFRAGNEQYF. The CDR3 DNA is TGTGCCAGCAGCTTGTTTAGGGCCGGGAACGAGCAGTACTTC.

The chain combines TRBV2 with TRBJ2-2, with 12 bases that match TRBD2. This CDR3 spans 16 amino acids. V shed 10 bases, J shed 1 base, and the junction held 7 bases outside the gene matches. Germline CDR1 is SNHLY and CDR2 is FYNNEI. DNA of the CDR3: TGTGCCAAAAACCCGGGACTAGCGGGGAACACCGGGGAGCTGTTTTTT. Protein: CAKNPGLAGNTGELFF.

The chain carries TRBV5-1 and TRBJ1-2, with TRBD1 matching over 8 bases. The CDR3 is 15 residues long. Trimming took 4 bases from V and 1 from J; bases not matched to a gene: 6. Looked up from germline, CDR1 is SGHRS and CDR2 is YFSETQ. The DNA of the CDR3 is TGCGCCAGCAGCCCGGGACAGGTCGATAACTATGGCTACACCTTC. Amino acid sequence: CASSPGQVDNYGYTF.

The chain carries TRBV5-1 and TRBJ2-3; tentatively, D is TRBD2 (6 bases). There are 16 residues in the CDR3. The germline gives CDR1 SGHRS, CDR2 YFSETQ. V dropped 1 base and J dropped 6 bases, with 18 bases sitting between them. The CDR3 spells CASSLNGGSVRDTQYF. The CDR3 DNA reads TGCGCCAGCAGCTTGAACGGGGGAAGCGTTCGTGATACGCAGTATTTT.

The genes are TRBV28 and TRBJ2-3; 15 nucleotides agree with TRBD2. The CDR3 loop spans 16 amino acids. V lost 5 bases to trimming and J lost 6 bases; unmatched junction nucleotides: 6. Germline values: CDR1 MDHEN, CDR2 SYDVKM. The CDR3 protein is CASSTLGTSGRDTQYF. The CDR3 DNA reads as TGTGCCAGCAGTACCTTAGGGACTAGCGGGAGGGATACGCAGTATTTT.

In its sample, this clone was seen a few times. CDR3 coding DNA: TGTGCCAGTAGTACAGGGACAGGGGGAACTGAAGCTTTCTTT. Its protein product is CASSTGTGGTEAFF. The chain carries TRBV19 and TRBJ1-1, with 11 positions matching TRBD1. The CDR3 runs 14 residues. V dropped 4 bases and J dropped 5; count of bases not matched to a gene: 3. Germline CDR1 and CDR2: LNHDA and SQIVND (reference sequence).

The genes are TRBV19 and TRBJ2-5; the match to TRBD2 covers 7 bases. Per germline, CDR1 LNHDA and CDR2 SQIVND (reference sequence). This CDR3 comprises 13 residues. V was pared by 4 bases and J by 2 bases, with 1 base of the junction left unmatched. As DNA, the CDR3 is TGTGCCAGTAGTAGGACTAGGCAAGAGACCCAGTACTTC. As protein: CASSRTRQETQYF.

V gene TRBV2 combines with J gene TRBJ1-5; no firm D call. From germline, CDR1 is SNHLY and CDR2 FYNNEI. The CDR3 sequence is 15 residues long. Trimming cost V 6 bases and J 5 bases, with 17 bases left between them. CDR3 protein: CASRGIQRADQPQHF. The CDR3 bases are TGTGCCAGCAGAGGAATACAGAGGGCGGATCAGCCCCAGCATTTT.

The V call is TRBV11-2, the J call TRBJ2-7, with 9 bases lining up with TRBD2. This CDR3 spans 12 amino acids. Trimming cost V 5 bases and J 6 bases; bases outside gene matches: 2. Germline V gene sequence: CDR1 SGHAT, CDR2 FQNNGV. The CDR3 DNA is TGTGCCAGCAGCAGTAGCGGGAGCGAGCAGTACTTC. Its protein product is CASSSSGSEQYF. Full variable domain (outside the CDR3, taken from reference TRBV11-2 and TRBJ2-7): EAGVAQSPRYKIIEKRQSVAFWCNPISGHATLYWYQQILGQGPKLLIQFQNNGVVDDSQLPKDRFSAERLKGVDSTLKIQPAKLEDSAVYLCASSSSGSEQYFGPGTRLTVT.

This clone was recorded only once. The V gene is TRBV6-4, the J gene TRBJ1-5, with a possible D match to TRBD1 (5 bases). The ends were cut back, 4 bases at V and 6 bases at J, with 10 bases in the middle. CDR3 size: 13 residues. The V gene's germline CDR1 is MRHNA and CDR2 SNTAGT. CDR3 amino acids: CASSVVGGQPQHF. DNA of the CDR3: TGTGCCAGCAGTGTAGTCGGGGGTCAGCCCCAGCATTTT.

The CDR3 region has the DNA TGTGCCACCTCGGACAGGGTTGTGGACTATGGCTACACCTTC. As protein: CATSDRVVDYGYTF. The chain combines TRBV10-3 with TRBJ1-2, with 8 bases identical to TRBD1. This CDR3 has 14 residues. V was pared by 10 bases and J by 3 bases, with 10 bases of the junction left unmatched. CDR1 ENHRY and CDR2 SYGVKD come from the germline V gene.